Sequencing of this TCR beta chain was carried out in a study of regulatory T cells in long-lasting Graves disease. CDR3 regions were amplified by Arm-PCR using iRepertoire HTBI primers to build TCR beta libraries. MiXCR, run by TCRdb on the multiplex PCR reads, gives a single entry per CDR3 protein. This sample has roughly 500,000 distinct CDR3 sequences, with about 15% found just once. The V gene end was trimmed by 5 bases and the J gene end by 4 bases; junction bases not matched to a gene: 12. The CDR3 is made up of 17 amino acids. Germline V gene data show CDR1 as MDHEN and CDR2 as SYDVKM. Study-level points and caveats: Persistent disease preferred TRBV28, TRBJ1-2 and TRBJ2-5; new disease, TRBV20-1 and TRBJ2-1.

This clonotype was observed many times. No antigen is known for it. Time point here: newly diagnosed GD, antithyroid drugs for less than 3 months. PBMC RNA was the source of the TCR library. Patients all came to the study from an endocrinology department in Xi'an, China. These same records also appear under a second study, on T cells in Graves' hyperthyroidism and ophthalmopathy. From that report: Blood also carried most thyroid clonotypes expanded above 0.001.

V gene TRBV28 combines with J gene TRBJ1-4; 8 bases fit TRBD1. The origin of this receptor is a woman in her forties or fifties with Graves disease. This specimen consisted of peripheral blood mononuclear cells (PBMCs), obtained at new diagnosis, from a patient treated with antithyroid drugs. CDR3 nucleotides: TGTGCCAGCAGTAGACCGGACAGGGAGAGGTTTAATGAAAAACTGTTTTTT. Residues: CASSRPDRERFNEKLFF.